Reported below is one TCR beta chain. What it binds is unknown. Repertoires were generated with immunoSEQ multiplex PCR, while TCRdb's copy carries only in-frame clones and drops some. The sample records tens of thousands of clones, 80% being singletons. The record originates from a study of OX40 agonist ivuxolimab in advanced cancers. Notes on the study in general: The 0.1-3.0 mg/kg partial responders had among the lowest clonal expansion.

Excluded were patients having autoimmune disease history or systemic immunosuppression. Germline V CDR1 and CDR2: WNHNN, SYGVQD (reference sequence). The V and J ends lost 6 bases and 1 base respectively, with 12 bases between them. The CDR3 totals 14 residues. The sequencing used CD4+ or CD8+ T cells sorted from blood, collected in a trial of the OX40 agonist ivuxolimab. This clonotype was obtained from an adult with an advanced solid tumor such as melanoma, head and neck, liver or kidney cancer. The chain combines TRBV10-1 with TRBJ1-1; a weak D match, TRBD1 (5 bases). The CDR3 region has the DNA TGCGCCAGCAGGGAAGACAGATCGAACACTGAAGCTTTCTTT. Its protein product is CASREDRSNTEAFF.